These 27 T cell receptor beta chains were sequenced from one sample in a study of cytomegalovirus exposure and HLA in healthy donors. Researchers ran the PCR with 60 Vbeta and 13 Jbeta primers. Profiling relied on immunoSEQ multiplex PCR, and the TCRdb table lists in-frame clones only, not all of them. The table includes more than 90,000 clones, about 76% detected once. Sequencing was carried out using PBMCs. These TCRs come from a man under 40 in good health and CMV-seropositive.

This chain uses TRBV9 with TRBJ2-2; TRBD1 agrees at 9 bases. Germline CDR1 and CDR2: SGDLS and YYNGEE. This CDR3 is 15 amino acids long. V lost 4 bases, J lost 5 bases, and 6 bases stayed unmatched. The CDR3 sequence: CASSTRQGGTGELFF. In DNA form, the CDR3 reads TGTGCCAGCAGCACCCGACAGGGGGGGACCGGGGAGCTGTTTTTT.

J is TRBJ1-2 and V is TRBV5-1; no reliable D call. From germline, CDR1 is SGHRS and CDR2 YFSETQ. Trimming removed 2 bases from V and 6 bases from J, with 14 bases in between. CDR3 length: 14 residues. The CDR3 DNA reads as TGCGCCAGCAGCTTACTCTGGGTTAGCGATGGCTACACCTTC. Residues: CASSLLWVSDGYTF.

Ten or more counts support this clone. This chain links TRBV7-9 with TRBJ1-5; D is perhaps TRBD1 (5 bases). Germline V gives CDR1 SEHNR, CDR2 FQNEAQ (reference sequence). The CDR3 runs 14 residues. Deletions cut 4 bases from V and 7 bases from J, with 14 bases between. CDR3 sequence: CASSWGGVYQPQHF. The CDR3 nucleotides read TGTGCCAGCAGCTGGGGAGGGGTTTACCAGCCCCAGCATTTT.

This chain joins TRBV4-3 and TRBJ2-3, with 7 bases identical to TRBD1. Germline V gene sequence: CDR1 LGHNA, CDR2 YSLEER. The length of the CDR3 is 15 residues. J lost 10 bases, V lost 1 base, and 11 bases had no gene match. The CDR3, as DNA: TGCGCCAGCAGCCAAGTTACCAACAGGGGTTGTTCGCAGTATTTT. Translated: CASSQVTNRGCSQYF.

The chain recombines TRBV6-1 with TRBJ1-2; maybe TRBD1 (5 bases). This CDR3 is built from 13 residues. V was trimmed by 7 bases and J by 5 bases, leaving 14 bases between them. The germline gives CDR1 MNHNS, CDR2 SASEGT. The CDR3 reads CASTSEGRYGYTF. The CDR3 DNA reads TGTGCCAGCACATCGGAGGGGAGGTATGGCTACACCTTC.

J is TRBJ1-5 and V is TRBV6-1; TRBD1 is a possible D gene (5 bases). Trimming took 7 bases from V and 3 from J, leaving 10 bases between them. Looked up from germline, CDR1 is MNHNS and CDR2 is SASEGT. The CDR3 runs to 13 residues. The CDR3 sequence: CASMGPFNQPQHF. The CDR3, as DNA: TGTGCCAGCATGGGGCCTTTCAATCAGCCCCAGCATTTT.

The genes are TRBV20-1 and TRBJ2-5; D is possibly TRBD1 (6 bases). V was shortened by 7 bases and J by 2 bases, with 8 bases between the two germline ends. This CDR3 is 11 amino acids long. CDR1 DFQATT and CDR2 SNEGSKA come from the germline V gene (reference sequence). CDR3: CSGQGQETQYF. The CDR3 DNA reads TGCAGTGGGCAGGGGCAAGAGACCCAGTACTTC.

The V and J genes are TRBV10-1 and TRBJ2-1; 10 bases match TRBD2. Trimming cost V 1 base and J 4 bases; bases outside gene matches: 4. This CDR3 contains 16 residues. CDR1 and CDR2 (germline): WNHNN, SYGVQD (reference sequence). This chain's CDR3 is CASSEWTSGSYNEQFF. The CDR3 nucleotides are TGCGCCAGCAGTGAGTGGACTAGCGGATCTTACAATGAGCAGTTCTTC.

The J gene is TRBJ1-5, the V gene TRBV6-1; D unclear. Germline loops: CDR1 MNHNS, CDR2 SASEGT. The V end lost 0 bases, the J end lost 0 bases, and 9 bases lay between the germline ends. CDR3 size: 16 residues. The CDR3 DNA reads TGTGCCAGCAGTGAAGCGGCAGGAATTAGCAATCAGCCCCAGCATTTT. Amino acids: CASSEAAGISNQPQHF.

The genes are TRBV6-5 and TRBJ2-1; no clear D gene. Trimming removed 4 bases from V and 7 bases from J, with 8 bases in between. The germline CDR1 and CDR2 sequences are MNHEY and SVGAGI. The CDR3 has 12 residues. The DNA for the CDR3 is TGTGCCAGCAGTTCCGGGTGGAATGAGCAGTTCTTC. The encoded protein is CASSSGWNEQFF.

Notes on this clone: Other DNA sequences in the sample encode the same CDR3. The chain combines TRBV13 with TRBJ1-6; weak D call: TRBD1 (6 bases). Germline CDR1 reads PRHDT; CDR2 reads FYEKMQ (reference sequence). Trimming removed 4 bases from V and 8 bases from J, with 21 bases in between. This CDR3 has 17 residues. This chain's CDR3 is CASSSWDTRIEDSPLHF. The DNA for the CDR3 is TGTGCCAGCAGCTCCTGGGACACCCGAATAGAGGATTCACCCCTCCACTTT.

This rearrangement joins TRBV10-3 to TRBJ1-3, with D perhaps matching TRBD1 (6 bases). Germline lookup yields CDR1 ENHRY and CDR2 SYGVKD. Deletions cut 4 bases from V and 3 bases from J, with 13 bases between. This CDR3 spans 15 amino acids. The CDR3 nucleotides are TGTGCCATCAGTGGTTACAGGGTCGGTGGAAACACCATATATTTT. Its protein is CAISGYRVGGNTIYF.

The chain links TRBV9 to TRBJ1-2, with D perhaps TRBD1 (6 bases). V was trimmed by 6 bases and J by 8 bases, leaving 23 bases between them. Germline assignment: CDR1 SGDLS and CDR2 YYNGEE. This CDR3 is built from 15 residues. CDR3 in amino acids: CASTQDRGARNGYTF. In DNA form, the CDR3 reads TGTGCCAGCACCCAAGACCGGGGGGCGAGGAACGGCTACACCTTC. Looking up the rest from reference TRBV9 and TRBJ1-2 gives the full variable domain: DSGVTQTPKHLITATGQRVTLRCSPRSGDLSVYWYQQSLDQGLQFLIQYYNGEERAKGNILERFSAQQFPDLHSELNLSSLELGDSALYFCASTQDRGARNGYTFGSGTRLTVV.

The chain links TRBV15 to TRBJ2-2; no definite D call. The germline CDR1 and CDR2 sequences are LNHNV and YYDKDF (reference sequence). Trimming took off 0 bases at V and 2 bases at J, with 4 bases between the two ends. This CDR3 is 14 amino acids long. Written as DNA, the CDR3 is TGTGCCACCAGCAGAGACCTAAACACCGGGGAGCTGTTTTTT. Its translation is CATSRDLNTGELFF.

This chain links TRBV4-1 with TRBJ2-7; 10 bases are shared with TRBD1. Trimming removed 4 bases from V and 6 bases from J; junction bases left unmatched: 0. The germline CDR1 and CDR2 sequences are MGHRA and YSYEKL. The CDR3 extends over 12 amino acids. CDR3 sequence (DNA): TGCGCCAGCAGCCGACAGGGGGCCGAGCAGTACTTC. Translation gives CASSRQGAEQYF.

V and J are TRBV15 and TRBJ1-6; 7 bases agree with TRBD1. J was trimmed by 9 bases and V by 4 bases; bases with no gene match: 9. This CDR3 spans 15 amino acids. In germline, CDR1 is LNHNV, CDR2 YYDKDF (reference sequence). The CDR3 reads CATSTRQGDGSPLHF. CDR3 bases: TGTGCCACCAGCACCCGACAGGGTGATGGTTCACCCCTCCACTTT.

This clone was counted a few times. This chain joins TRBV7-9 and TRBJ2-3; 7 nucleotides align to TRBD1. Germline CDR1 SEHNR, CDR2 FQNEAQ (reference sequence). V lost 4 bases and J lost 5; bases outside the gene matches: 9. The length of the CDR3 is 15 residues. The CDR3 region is CASSYWTGEGDTQYF. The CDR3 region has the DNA TGTGCCAGCAGCTATTGGACAGGTGAGGGAGATACGCAGTATTTT. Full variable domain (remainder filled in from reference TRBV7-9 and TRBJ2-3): DTGVSQNPRHKITKRGQNVTFRCDPISEHNRLYWYRQTLGQGPEFLTYFQNEAQLEKSRLLSDRFSAERPKGSFSTLEIQRTEQGDSAMYLCASSYWTGEGDTQYFGPGTRLTVL.

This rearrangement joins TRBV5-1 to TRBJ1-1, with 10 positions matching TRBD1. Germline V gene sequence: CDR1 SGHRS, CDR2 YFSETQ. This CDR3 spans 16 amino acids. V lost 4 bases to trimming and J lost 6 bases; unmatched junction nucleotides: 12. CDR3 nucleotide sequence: TGCGCCAGCAGCCATAGTCTGGGACAGGGGTCCCCTGAAGCTTTCTTT. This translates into CASSHSLGQGSPEAFF.

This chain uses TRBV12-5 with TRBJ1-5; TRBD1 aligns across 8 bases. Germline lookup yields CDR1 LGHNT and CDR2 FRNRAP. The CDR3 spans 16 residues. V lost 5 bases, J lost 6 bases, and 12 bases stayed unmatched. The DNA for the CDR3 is TGTGCTAGTGGTCCCCGCGGGCAGGGGGCGAGTCAGCCCCAGCATTTT. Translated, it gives CASGPRGQGASQPQHF. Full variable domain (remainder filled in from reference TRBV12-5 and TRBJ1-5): DARVTQTPRHKVTEMGQEVTMRCQPILGHNTVFWYRQTMMQGLELLAYFRNRAPLDDSGMPKDRFSAEMPDATLATLKIQPSEPRDSAVYFCASGPRGQGASQPQHFGDGTRLSIL.

CDR3 in DNA: TGTGCCAGCAGGGAAATACAGGGGCTTAATCAGCCCCAGCATTTT. It is translated as CASREIQGLNQPQHF. The V and J genes are TRBV6-6 and TRBJ1-5; 7 nucleotides align to TRBD1. Germline V gene data show CDR1 as MNHNY and CDR2 as SVGAGI (reference sequence). The CDR3 length is 15 residues. V gave up 6 bases and J gave up 4 bases; unmatched junction bases: 9.

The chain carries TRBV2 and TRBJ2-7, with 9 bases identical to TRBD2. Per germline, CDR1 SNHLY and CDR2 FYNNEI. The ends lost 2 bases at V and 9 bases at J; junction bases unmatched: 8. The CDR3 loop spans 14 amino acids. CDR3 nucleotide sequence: TGTGCCAGCAGTGAAACGGCGGGAGGGGGTGGGCAGTACTTC. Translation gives CASSETAGGGGQYF. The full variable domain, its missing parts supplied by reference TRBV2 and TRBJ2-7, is EPEVTQTPSHQVTQMGQEVILRCVPISNHLYFYWYRQILGQKVEFLVSFYNNEISEKSEIFDDQFSVERPDGSNFTLKIRSTKLEDSAMYFCASSETAGGGGQYFGPGTRLTVT.

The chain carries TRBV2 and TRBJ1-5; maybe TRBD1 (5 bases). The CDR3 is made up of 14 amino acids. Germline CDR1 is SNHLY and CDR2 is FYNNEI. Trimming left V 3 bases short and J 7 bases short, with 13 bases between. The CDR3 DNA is TGTGCCAGCAGTGATACAGGTCTAGACCAGCCCCAGCATTTT. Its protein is CASSDTGLDQPQHF.

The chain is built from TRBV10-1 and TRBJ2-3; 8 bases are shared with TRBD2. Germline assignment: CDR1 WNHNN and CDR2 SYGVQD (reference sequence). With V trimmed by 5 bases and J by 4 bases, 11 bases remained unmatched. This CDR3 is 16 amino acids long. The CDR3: CASSPTRTAGADTQYF. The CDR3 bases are TGCGCCAGCAGTCCCACAAGGACAGCGGGGGCAGATACGCAGTATTTT.

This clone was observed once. CDR3 bases: TGTGCCAGCAGTTACTCCGACAGGGGAGCGGGGGAGACCCAGTACTTC. Amino acids: CASSYSDRGAGETQYF. The chain joins TRBV6-5 to TRBJ2-5, with a possible D match to TRBD1 (8 bases). The CDR3 has 16 amino acids. The V and J ends lost 0 bases and 5 bases respectively, with 16 bases between them. The germline V gene has CDR1 MNHEY and CDR2 SVGAGI.

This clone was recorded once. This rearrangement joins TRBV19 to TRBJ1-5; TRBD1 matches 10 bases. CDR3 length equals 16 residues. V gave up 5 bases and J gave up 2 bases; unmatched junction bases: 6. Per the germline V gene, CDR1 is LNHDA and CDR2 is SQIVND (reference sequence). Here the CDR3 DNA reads TGTGCCAGTAGTCTCGCCGGGACAGGGGGCAATCAGCCCCAGCATTTT. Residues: CASSLAGTGGNQPQHF. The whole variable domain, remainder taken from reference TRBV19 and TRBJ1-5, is DGGITQSPKYLFRKEGQNVTLSCEQNLNHDAMYWYRQDPGQGLRLIYYSQIVNDFQKGDIAEGYSVSREKKESFPLTVTSAQKNPTAFYLCASSLAGTGGNQPQHFGDGTRLSIL.

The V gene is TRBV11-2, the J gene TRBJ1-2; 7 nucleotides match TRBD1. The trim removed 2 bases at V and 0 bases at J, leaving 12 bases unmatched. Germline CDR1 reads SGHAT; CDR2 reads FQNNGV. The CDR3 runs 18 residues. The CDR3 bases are TGTGCCAGCAGCTTATACATGACAGGGACCTATACTAACTATGGCTACACCTTC. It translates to CASSLYMTGTYTNYGYTF. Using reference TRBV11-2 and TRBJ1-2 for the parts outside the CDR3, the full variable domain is EAGVAQSPRYKIIEKRQSVAFWCNPISGHATLYWYQQILGQGPKLLIQFQNNGVVDDSQLPKDRFSAERLKGVDSTLKIQPAKLEDSAVYLCASSLYMTGTYTNYGYTFGSGTRLTVV.

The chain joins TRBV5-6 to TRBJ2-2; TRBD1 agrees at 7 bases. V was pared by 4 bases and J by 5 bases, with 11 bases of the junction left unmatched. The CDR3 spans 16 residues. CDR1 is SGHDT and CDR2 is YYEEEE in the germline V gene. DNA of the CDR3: TGTGCCAGCAGCAGAGAGACAGGGATGAATACCGGGGAGCTGTTTTTT. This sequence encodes CASSRETGMNTGELFF.